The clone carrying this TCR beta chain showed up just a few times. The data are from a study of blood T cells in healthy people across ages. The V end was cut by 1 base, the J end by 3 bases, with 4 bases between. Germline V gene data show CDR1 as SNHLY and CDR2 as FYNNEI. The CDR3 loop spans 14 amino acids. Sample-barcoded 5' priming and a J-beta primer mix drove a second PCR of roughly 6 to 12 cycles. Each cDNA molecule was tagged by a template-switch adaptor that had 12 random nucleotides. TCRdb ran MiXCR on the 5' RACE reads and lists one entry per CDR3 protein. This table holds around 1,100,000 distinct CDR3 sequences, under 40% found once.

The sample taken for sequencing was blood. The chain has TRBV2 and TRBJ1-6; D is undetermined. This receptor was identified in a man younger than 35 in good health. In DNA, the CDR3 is TGTGCCAGCAGTGAAGTTCGCTATAATTCACCCCTCCACTTT. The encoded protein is CASSEVRYNSPLHF. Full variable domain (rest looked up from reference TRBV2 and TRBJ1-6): EPEVTQTPSHQVTQMGQEVILRCVPISNHLYFYWYRQILGQKVEFLVSFYNNEISEKSEIFDDQFSVERPDGSNFTLKIRSTKLEDSAMYFCASSEVRYNSPLHFGNGTRLTVT.